The 7 T cell receptor beta chains presented below share a single source sample, sequenced in a study of T cells in Graves' hyperthyroidism and ophthalmopathy (dated by TCRdb to the late 2010s). Receptor amplification or capture employed multiplex PCR. Sequencer: Illumina HiSeq 2000. TCR beta CDR3 regions were amplified from RNA transcripts. A first-round RT-PCR of the TCR CDR3 used the HTBI primer set with the Qiagen OneStep RT-PCR kit. Using fastp trimming at Q25 and MiXCR clonotype assembly, TCRdb reanalyzed the public sequencing data and kept in-frame beta chains. Records with the same CDR3 protein are collapsed into one entry carrying the most frequent genes and DNA. The sample includes a few hundred thousand distinct CDR3 sequences, with around 20% observed a single time. In total, the top ten clones hold 50% of the sample. Sample: blood. The receptors come from a woman aged 45-60 years with Graves' hyperthyroidism.

The chain uses TRBV4-1 and TRBJ2-7; TRBD1 is a possible D gene (8 bases). The germline gives CDR1 MGHRA, CDR2 YSYEKL. Trimming took off 6 bases at V and 2 bases at J, with 17 bases between the two ends. This CDR3 region has 15 residues. The CDR3 DNA sequence: TGCGCCAGCAGTCCCGACAGGGGACTAACCTACGAGCAGTACTTC. As protein: CASSPDRGLTYEQYF.

This clonotype was counted many times. The CDR3 coding sequence is TGTGCCAGCAGCTTGGCGGACGGAGCTAACTATGGCTACACCTTC. Its translation: CASSLADGANYGYTF. J is TRBJ1-2 and V is TRBV5-5; D gene uncertain. CDR1 SGHKS and CDR2 YYEKEE come from the germline V gene (reference sequence). Trimming shortened V by 0 bases and J by 0 bases, and 9 bases separated the two germline ends. The CDR3 is 15 residues long.

This clonotype was detected ten times or more. The rearrangement joins TRBV2 to TRBJ1-2; D remains unclear. Germline V gene sequence: CDR1 SNHLY, CDR2 FYNNEI. V lost 8 bases and J lost 1, with 11 bases in between. CDR3 length equals 13 residues. The CDR3 reads CASGQDRNYGYTF. CDR3 DNA sequence: TGTGCCAGCGGGCAGGACCGTAACTATGGCTACACCTTC.

This chain joins TRBV7-9 and TRBJ2-2; 8 bases line up with TRBD2. Germline V lookup: CDR1 SEHNR, CDR2 FQNEAQ (reference sequence). The CDR3 length is 14 residues. V lost 6 bases and J lost 4; bases outside the gene matches: 4. CDR3 region: CASSQRESTGELFF. The DNA of the CDR3 is TGTGCCAGCAGTCAGCGGGAGAGCACCGGGGAGCTGTTTTTT.

This rearrangement joins TRBV6-1 to TRBJ2-7; 10 nucleotides agree with TRBD1. The CDR3 length is 15 residues. J lost 2 bases, V lost 5 bases, and 6 bases had no gene match. CDR1 and CDR2 from the germline V gene are MNHNS and SASEGT. CDR3 loop: CASSLRTGGTYEQYF. In DNA, the CDR3 is TGTGCCAGCAGTCTTCGGACAGGGGGGACCTACGAGCAGTACTTC.

This clonotype has a single count. The rearrangement uses TRBV29-1 and TRBJ2-7; the D is unclear. From germline, CDR1 is SQVTM and CDR2 ANQGSEA. This CDR3 region has 11 residues. The V gene lost 6 bases and the J gene lost 6 bases, with 12 bases spanning the gap. The CDR3 spells CSVPLGAEQYF. CDR3 sequence (DNA): TGCAGCGTCCCTTTAGGAGCCGAGCAGTACTTC.

This clonotype was seen repeatedly, ten times or more. The chain uses TRBV12-3 or TRBV12-4 and TRBJ2-3, with 7 bases aligning to TRBD2. With V trimmed by 6 bases and J by 2 bases, 8 bases remained unmatched. This CDR3 region has 15 residues. CDR3 protein: CASSLSAGNTDTQYF. In DNA form, the CDR3 reads TGTGCCAGCAGCCTCTCAGCGGGAAACACAGATACGCAGTATTTT.